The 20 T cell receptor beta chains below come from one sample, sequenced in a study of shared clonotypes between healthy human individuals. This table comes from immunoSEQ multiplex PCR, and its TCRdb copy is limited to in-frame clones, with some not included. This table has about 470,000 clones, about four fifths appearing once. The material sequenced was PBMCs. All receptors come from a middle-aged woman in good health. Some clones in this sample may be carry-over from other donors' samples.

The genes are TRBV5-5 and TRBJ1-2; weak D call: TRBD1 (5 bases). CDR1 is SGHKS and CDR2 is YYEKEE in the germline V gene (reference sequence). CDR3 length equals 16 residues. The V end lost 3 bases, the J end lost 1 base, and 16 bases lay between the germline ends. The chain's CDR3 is CASSYASGLYNYGYTF. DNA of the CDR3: TGTGCCAGCAGCTACGCGTCGGGACTCTATAACTATGGCTACACCTTC.

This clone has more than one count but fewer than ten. The CDR3 DNA follows: TGTGCCAGCTCACCACGACAGGAACAGTACTATGGCTACACCTTC. Amino acids: CASSPRQEQYYGYTF. V and J are TRBV18 and TRBJ1-2, with D perhaps TRBD1 (6 bases). CDR1 KGHSH and CDR2 LQKENI come from the germline V gene. This CDR3 comprises 15 residues. The ends were cut back, 1 base at V and 3 bases at J, with 12 bases in the middle.

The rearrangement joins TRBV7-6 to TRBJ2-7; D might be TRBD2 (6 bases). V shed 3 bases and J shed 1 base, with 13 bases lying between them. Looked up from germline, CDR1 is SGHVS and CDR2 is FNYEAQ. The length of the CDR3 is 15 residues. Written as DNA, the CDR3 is TGTGCCAGCAGCTTCCCGCGGGAAGGTTCCTACGAGCAGTACTTC. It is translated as CASSFPREGSYEQYF.

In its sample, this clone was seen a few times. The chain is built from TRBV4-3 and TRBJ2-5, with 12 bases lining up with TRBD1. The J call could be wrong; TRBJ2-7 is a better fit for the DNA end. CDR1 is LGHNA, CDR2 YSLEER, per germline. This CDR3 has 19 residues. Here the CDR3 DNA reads TGCGCCAGCAGCCTTATGGCCGGGACAGGGGGCGCAGAGTCCTACGAGCAGTACTTC. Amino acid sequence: CASSLMAGTGGAESYEQYF.

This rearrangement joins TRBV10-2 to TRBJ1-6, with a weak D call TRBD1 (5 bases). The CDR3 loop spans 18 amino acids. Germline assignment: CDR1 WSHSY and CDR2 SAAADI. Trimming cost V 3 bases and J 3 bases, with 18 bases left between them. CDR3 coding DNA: TGCGCCAGCAGTGACCCTGGGGGGACCGAGAGCTATAATTCACCCCTCCACTTT. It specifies CASSDPGGTESYNSPLHF.

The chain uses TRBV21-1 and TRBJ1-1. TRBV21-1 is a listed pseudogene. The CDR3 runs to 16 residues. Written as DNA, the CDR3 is TGTGCCAGCAGCAATGGTCTGAACCTCATGAACACTGAAGCTTTCTTT. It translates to CASSNGLNLMNTEAFF.

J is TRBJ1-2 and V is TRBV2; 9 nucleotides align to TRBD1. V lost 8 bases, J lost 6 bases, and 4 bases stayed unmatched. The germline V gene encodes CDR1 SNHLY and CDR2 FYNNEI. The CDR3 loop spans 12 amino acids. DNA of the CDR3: TGTGCCAGCTCAAGGACAGGGGATGGCTACACCTTC. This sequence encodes CASSRTGDGYTF. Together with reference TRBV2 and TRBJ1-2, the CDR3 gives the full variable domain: EPEVTQTPSHQVTQMGQEVILRCVPISNHLYFYWYRQILGQKVEFLVSFYNNEISEKSEIFDDQFSVERPDGSNFTLKIRSTKLEDSAMYFCASSRTGDGYTFGSGTRLTVV.

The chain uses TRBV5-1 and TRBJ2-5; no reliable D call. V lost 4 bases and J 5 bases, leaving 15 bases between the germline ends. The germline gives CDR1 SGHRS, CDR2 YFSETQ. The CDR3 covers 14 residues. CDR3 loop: CASSPPARPETQYF. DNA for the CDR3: TGCGCCAGCAGCCCGCCGGCCCGTCCGGAGACCCAGTACTTC.

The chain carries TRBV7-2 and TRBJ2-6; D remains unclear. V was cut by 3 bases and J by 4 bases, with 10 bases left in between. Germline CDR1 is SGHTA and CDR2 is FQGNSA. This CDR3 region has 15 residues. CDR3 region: CASSFSRSGANVLTF. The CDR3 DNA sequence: TGTGCCAGCAGCTTCAGCCGTAGCGGGGCCAACGTCCTGACTTTC.

The CDR3 protein is CASSATGDSYTF. The CDR3 DNA sequence: TGTGCCAGCAGCGCAACAGGGGACAGCTACACCTTC. The genes are TRBV11-2 and TRBJ1-2; 7 bases fit TRBD1. Trimming cost V 5 bases and J 9 bases; bases outside gene matches: 6. Germline CDR1 reads SGHAT; CDR2 reads FQNNGV. This CDR3 contains 12 residues.

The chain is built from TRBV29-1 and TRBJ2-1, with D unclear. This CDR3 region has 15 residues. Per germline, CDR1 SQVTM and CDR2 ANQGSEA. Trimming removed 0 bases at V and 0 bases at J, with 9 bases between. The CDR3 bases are TGCAGCGTTGAAGATAACGCTTTCTCCTACAATGAGCAGTTCTTC. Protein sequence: CSVEDNAFSYNEQFF.

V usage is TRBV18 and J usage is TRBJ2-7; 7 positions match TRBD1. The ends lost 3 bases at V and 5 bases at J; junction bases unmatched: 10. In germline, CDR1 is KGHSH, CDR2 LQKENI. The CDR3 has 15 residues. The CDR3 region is CASSPSRGSKDEQYF. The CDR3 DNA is TGTGCCAGCTCACCGTCCAGGGGGAGTAAGGACGAGCAGTACTTC.

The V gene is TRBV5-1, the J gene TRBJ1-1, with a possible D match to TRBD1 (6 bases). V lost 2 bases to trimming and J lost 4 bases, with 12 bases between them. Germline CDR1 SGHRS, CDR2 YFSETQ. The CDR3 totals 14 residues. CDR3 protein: CASSFSQGSTEAFF. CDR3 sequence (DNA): TGCGCCAGCAGCTTCTCGCAGGGGAGCACTGAAGCTTTCTTT.

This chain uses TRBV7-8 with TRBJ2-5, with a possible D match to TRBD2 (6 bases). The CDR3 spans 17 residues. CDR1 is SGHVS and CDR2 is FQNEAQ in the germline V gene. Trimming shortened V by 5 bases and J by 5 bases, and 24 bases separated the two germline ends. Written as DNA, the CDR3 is TGTGCCAGCAGCCTCCTCTTTTGGAGGGAGCGGCAGGAGACCCAGTACTTC. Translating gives CASSLLFWRERQETQYF.

CDR3 nucleotide sequence: TGTGCCAGCAGCTTAGAGTCAACTAATGAAAAACTGTTTTTT. Encoded protein: CASSLESTNEKLFF. This chain uses TRBV7-2 with TRBJ1-4, with unresolved D. This CDR3 region has 14 residues. Germline values: CDR1 SGHTA, CDR2 FQGNSA. V gave up 1 base and J gave up 0 bases, with 3 bases separating them.

The CDR3 loop is CATVRGDGPQGADTQYF. CDR3 sequence (DNA): TGCGCCACGGTCCGAGGGGATGGGCCCCAGGGGGCAGATACGCAGTATTTT. The rearrangement links TRBV5-1 to TRBJ2-3; 7 bases align to TRBD1. With 9 bases clipped from V and 4 bases from J, the junction kept 20 bases outside the gene matches. The length of the CDR3 is 17 residues. Germline V CDR1 and CDR2: SGHRS, YFSETQ.

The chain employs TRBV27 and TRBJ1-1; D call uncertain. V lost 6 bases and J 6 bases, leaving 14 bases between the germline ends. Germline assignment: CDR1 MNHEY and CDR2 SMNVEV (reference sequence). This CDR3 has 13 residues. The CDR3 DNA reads TGTGCCAGCAGGCAAACGGCGGCAGCTGAAGCTTTCTTT. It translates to CASRQTAAAEAFF.

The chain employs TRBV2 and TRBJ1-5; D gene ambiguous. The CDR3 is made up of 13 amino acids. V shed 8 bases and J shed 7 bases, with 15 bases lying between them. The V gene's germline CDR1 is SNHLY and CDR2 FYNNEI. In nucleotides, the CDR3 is TGTGCCAGCGAGTTGGGTTCCGGGCAGCCCCAGCATTTT. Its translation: CASELGSGQPQHF.

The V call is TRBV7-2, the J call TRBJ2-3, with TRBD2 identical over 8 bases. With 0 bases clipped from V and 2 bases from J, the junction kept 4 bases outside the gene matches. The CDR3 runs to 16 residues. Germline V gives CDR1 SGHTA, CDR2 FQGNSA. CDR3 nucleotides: TGTGCCAGCAGCTTAGCGGGGACTAGTCCCACAGATACGCAGTATTTT. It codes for CASSLAGTSPTDTQYF.

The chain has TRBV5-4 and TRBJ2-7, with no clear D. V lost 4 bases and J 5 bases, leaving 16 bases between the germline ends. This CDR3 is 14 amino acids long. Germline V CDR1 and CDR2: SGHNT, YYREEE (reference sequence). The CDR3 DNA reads TGTGCCAGCAGCCCCCCCGCCCCGTGGGACGAGCAGTACTTC. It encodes CASSPPAPWDEQYF.